A single T cell receptor beta chain is shown here with its context. The CDR3 is 14 amino acids. The ends lost 6 bases at V and 2 bases at J; junction bases unmatched: 7. Germline V lookup: CDR1 SNHLY, CDR2 FYNNEI. These data come from a study of blood T cell repertoires in COVID-19. Study-wide context: Donors in the United States, Italy and Spain gave samples during acute or convalescent COVID-19. T cells, B-cell-depleted T cells, or PBMCs supplied cDNA or gDNA.

How the authors handled the data: Quantification of nucleated cells was approximated via reference gene primer amplification. TCRdb's copy holds only in-frame clones and misses some; the assay was immunoSEQ multiplex PCR. For V, J and clone size, that table is used; D and trimming come from the DNA. The repertoire holds under 350,000 clones, with 86% as singletons. V and J are TRBV2 and TRBJ2-7, with TRBD1 matching 7 bases. The sample was peripheral blood. The clonotype originates from a man in his late teens or twenties with active or convalescent COVID-19. This chain's CDR3 is CASREGAGAYEQYF. CDR3 in DNA: TGTGCCAGCAGAGAGGGGGCAGGCGCCTACGAGCAGTACTTC.